One and the same sample provided the 13 T cell receptor beta chains below, sequenced in a study of blood T cells in healthy people across ages. The use of a sample-barcoded 5' primer and a J-beta primer mix characterized a second PCR of about 7 to 12 cycles. TCRdb independently ran MiXCR on the 5' RACE reads; one entry per CDR3 protein. The sample has about 1.6 million distinct CDR3 sequences, 30% to 40% seen once. The specimen sequenced was blood. The receptors shown here come from a woman in her twenties or thirties in good health.

This rearrangement joins TRBV30 to TRBJ1-1; the D is unclear. Germline V lookup: CDR1 GTSNPN, CDR2 SVGIG (reference sequence). CDR3 length equals 13 residues. The V gene lost 0 bases and the J gene lost 4 bases, with 9 bases spanning the gap. Here the CDR3 DNA reads TGTGCCTGGAGTGTAGGACTGAGCACTGAAGCTTTCTTT. Protein sequence: CAWSVGLSTEAFF.

This clonotype occurred a few times. The V call is TRBV10-3, the J call TRBJ2-4; the D gene could be TRBD1 or TRBD2 (7 bases each). The J call is uncertain, as TRBJ2-7 better fits the DNA end. Germline assignment: CDR1 ENHRY and CDR2 SYGVKD. This CDR3 contains 14 residues. The CDR3 region is CAISDQGGVYEQYF. For the CDR3, the DNA is TGTGCCATCAGTGACCAGGGGGGGGTCTACGAGCAGTACTTC.

V usage is TRBV27 and J usage is TRBJ2-3; 9 bases are a match to TRBD1. This CDR3 has 14 residues. Germline V gene lookup returns CDR1 MNHEY and CDR2 SMNVEV (reference sequence). Unmatched junction bases numbered 7, after V lost 4 bases and J lost 8 bases. DNA of the CDR3: TGTGCCAGCAGTTCGACAGGGGGTATAGGTACGCAGTATTTT. This codes for CASSSTGGIGTQYF.

Many counts were recorded for this clonotype. This chain uses TRBV29-1 with TRBJ2-7; D call uncertain. Germline V CDR1 and CDR2: SQVTM, ANQGSEA. V lost 2 bases and J lost 2, with 7 bases in between. The CDR3 runs 12 residues. The CDR3 reads CSVEKSPYEQYF. The CDR3 DNA reads TGCAGCGTTGAAAAATCCCCCTACGAGCAGTACTTC.

This chain connects TRBV12-3 or TRBV12-4 to TRBJ2-7; 10 bases agree with TRBD1. After removal of 2 bases from V and 4 bases from J, the junction contained 8 bases not matched to a gene. The CDR3 is 16 residues long. The CDR3, as DNA: TGTGCCAGCAGTTTAACCCGGGACAGGGGTGGGTACGAGCAGTACTTC. Protein sequence: CASSLTRDRGGYEQYF.

This clonotype was seen a few times. The junction differs from germline at one of its ends, possibly a read error. The chain uses TRBV4-2 and TRBJ1-1; D ambiguous. This CDR3 is built from 15 residues. Per the germline V gene, CDR1 is LGHNA and CDR2 is YNFKEQ. CDR3 bases: TGTGCCAGCAGCCCAGGCATTCGAGAGAACACTGAGGCTTTCTTT. Protein: CASSPGIRENTEAFF.

This chain links TRBV6-5 with TRBJ2-2; possibly TRBD2 for D (6 bases). This CDR3 is built from 12 residues. V lost 11 bases to trimming and J lost 7 bases, with 14 bases between them. Germline CDR1 is MNHEY and CDR2 is SVGAGI. CDR3 nucleotide sequence: TGTGCCTCCAGGAGGGAAATCGGGGAGCTGTTTTTT. Translated: CASRREIGELFF.

In its sample, this clonotype was seen a few times. This chain links TRBV25-1 with TRBJ1-1, with D tentatively TRBD1 (6 bases). V was shortened by 6 bases and J by 4 bases, with 15 bases between the two germline ends. The CDR3 consists of 14 residues. Germline V gene data show CDR1 as MGHDK and CDR2 as SYGVNS. CDR3 amino acids: CASRQGGLGTEAFF. CDR3 in DNA: TGTGCCAGCAGACAGGGCGGTTTGGGCACTGAAGCTTTCTTT.

This clonotype has just a few counts. The chain carries TRBV5-1 and TRBJ2-3; TRBD1 is a possible D gene (6 bases). Germline-derived CDR1 and CDR2 are SGHRS and YFSETQ. Trimming took off 3 bases at V and 1 base at J, with 9 bases between the two ends. This CDR3 has 14 residues. The CDR3 region is CASSWRQGTDTQYF. CDR3 nucleotides: TGCGCCAGCAGCTGGCGACAGGGCACAGATACGCAGTATTTT.

In its sample, this clonotype was seen a few times. This rearrangement joins TRBV20-1 to TRBJ2-7, with D possibly TRBD2 on 6 matching bases. V shed 6 bases and J shed 1 base, with 10 bases lying between them. The germline gives CDR1 DFQATT, CDR2 SNEGSKA (reference sequence). The CDR3 has 12 residues. The CDR3 DNA sequence: TGCAGTGCAACGGGGGTTTCCTACGAGCAGTACTTC. Its protein product is CSATGVSYEQYF.

The chain combines TRBV12-3 or TRBV12-4 with TRBJ1-5; D is undetermined. The CDR3 runs 17 residues. V was cut by 2 bases and J by 0 bases, with 14 bases left in between. The CDR3 loop reads CASSLSSLQYSNQPQHF. CDR3 bases: TGTGCCAGCAGTTTAAGCTCCTTACAATATAGCAATCAGCCCCAGCATTTT.

This clonotype was detected a few times. The chain links TRBV18 to TRBJ2-7; D call uncertain. The J call may be mistaken, given a closer DNA end match to TRBJ2-5. Per the germline V gene, CDR1 is KGHSH and CDR2 is LQKENI. The CDR3 runs 14 residues. The CDR3 is CASSARGRQETQYF. DNA for the CDR3: TGTGCCAGCTCGGCCAGAGGCAGGCAAGAGACCCAGTACTTC.

The CDR3 reads CASSVTGGPGETQYF. The DNA for the CDR3 is TGTGCCAGCAGCGTAACCGGGGGGCCCGGCGAGACCCAGTACTTC. The chain couples TRBV9 to TRBJ2-5; perhaps TRBD2 as D (7 bases). Germline values: CDR1 SGDLS, CDR2 YYNGEE. This CDR3 is built from 15 residues. V lost 1 base and J 5 bases, leaving 15 bases between the germline ends. Drawing the rest from reference TRBV9 and TRBJ2-5, the complete variable domain is DSGVTQTPKHLITATGQRVTLRCSPRSGDLSVYWYQQSLDQGLQFLIQYYNGEERAKGNILERFSAQQFPDLHSELNLSSLELGDSALYFCASSVTGGPGETQYFGPGTRLLVL.